Included here is one T cell receptor (beta chain) sequence, with context. The time point denotes: newly diagnosed GD, antithyroid drugs for less than 3 months. Construction of the TCR library relied on RNA isolated from PBMCs. Clinicians diagnosed Graves' disease using American Thyroid Association guidelines. Per the germline V gene, CDR1 is SNHLY and CDR2 is FYNNEI. V was pared by 7 bases and J by 3 bases, with 12 bases between. The CDR3 spans 14 residues. The sample originates from a study of regulatory T cells in long-lasting Graves disease. Arm-PCR of CDR3 regions and iRepertoire HTBI primers were used to build TCR beta libraries. Study processing details: Gene usage covered some 60 TRBV and 13 to 15 TRBJ segments. TCRdb passed the multiplex PCR reads through MiXCR, listing each CDR3 protein once. The V and J calls follow TCRdb's processing rather than the paper's. The sample holds around 500,000 distinct CDR3 sequences, about 16% seen once.

The same data also went into a second study, on T cells in Graves' hyperthyroidism and ophthalmopathy. That work contributes: Most thyroid clonotypes expanded above 0.001 were also detected in blood.

The J gene is TRBJ2-2, the V gene TRBV2; either TRBD1 or TRBD2 may supply D (6 bases each). This clonotype originated in a woman aged 40-60 years with Graves disease. The material was peripheral blood mononuclear cells (PBMCs), obtained at new diagnosis, from a patient treated with antithyroid drugs. The CDR3 is CASKGDSDTGELFF. CDR3 coding DNA: TGTGCCAGCAAGGGGGACTCCGACACCGGGGAGCTGTTTTTT.